This T cell receptor beta chain appears in the sequencing data of a study of cytotoxic CD8 clonotypes in ibrutinib-treated CLL. Study-wide context: There were roughly twelve relapsed/refractory patients and about 14 treatment-naive patients, and around 17 were IGHV unmutated. Study conclusions and caveats: Baseline values of clonality outstripped age-matched healthy donors and followed circulating CD8+ T-cell counts. An increase in clonality occurred at ibrutinib response, followed by a return toward baseline at progression.

T cells were sequenced at a targeted depth of 1 in 200,000 to 1 in 1 million. This table comes from immunoSEQ multiplex PCR, and its TCRdb copy is limited to in-frame clones, with some not included. The profile covers 15,000 or so clones, with 75% to 85% appearing a single time and over 15% taken by the ten largest. For this clone: Its target is not known.

This CDR3 spans 17 amino acids. The germline gives CDR1 SGHTA, CDR2 FQGNSA. The germline V and J ends were trimmed by 1 base and 3 bases, with 16 bases remaining between them. This sample comprised PBMCs, obtained before ibrutinib treatment. The J gene is TRBJ1-5, the V gene TRBV7-2; D is uncertain. This TCR was recovered from a human donor with chronic lymphocytic leukemia. As DNA, the CDR3 is TGTGCCAGCAGCTTAGGGGAAGGGCCCATGTCCAATCAGCCCCAGCATTTT. Its translation is CASSLGEGPMSNQPQHF. Full variable domain (rest looked up from reference TRBV7-2 and TRBJ1-5): GAGVSQSPSNKVTEKGKDVELRCDPISGHTALYWYRQSLGQGLEFLIYFQGNSAPDKSGLPSDRFSAERTGGSVSTLTIQRTQQEDSAVYLCASSLGEGPMSNQPQHFGDGTRLSIL.